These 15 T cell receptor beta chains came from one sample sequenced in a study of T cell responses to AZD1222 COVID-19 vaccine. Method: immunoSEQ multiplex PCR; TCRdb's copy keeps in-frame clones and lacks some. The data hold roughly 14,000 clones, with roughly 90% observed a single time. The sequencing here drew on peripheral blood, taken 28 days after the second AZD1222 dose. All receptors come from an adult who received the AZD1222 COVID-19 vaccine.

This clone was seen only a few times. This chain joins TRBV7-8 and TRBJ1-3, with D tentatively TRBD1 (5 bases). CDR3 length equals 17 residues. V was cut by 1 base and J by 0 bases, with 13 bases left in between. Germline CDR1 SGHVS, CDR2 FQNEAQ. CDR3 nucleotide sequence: TGTGCCAGCAGCTTAGTTGCAGGGATGAGCTCTGGAAACACCATATATTTT. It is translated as CASSLVAGMSSGNTIYF.

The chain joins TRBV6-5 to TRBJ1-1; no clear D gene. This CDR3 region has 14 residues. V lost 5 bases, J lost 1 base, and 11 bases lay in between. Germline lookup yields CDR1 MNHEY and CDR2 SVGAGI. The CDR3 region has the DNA TGTGCCAGCAGTCCCCGGGTGGGGAACACTGAAGCTTTCTTT. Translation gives CASSPRVGNTEAFF.

This chain's CDR3 is CSVERRDRKGGYTF. The CDR3 DNA sequence: TGCAGCGTTGAAAGGAGGGACAGGAAGGGCGGCTACACCTTC. The J gene is TRBJ1-2, the V gene TRBV29-1; 8 nucleotides line up with TRBD1. The CDR3 covers 14 residues. With V trimmed by 2 bases and J by 8 bases, 10 bases remained unmatched. CDR1 and CDR2 (germline): SQVTM, ANQGSEA.

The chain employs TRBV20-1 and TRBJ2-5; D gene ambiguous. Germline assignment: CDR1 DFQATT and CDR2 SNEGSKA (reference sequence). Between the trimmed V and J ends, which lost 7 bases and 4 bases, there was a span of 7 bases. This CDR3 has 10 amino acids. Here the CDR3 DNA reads TGCAGTGTGGCCCCAGAGACCCAGTACTTC. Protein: CSVAPETQYF.

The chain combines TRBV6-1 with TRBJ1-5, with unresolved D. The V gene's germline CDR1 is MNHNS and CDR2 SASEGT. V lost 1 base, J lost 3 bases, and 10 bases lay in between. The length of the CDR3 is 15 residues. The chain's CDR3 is CASSEDRTNNQPQHF. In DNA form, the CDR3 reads TGTGCCAGCAGTGAAGACAGAACTAACAATCAGCCCCAGCATTTT.

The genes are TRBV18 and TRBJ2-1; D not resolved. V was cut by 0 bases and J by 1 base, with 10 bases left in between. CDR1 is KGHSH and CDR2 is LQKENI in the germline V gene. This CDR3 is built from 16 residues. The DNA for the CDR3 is TGTGCCAGCTCACCACCTGTAGGATATTCCTACAATGAGCAGTTCTTC. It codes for CASSPPVGYSYNEQFF. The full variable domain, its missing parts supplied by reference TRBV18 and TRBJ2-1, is NAGVMQNPRHLVRRRGQEARLRCSPMKGHSHVYWYRQLPEEGLKFMVYLQKENIIDESGMPKERFSAEFPKEGPSILRIQQVVRGDSAAYFCASSPPVGYSYNEQFFGPGTRLTVL.

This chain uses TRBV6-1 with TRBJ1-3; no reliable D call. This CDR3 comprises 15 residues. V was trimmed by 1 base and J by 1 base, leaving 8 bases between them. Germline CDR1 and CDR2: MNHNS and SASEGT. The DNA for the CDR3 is TGTGCCAGCAGTGAAGGGCACAGATCTGGAAACACCATATATTTT. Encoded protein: CASSEGHRSGNTIYF.

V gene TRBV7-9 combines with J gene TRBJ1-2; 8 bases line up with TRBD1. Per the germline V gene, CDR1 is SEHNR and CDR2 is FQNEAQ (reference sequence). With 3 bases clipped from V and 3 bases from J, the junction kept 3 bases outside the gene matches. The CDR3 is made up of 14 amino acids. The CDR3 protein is CASSLDRADYGYTF. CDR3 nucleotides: TGTGCCAGCAGCTTGGACAGGGCGGACTATGGCTACACCTTC.

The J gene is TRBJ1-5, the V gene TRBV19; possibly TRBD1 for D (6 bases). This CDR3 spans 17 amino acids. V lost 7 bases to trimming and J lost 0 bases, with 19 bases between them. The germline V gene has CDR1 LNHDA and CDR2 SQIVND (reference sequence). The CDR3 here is CASTPTLGGFSNQPQHF. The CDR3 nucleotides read TGTGCCAGTACTCCTACCCTAGGGGGATTTAGCAATCAGCCCCAGCATTTT.

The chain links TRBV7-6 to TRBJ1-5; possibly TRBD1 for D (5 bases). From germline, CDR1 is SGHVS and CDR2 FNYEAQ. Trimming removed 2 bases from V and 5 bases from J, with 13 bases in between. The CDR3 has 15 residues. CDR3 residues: CASSLRWGGDQPQHF. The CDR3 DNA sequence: TGTGCCAGCAGCTTAAGATGGGGGGGGGATCAGCCCCAGCATTTT.

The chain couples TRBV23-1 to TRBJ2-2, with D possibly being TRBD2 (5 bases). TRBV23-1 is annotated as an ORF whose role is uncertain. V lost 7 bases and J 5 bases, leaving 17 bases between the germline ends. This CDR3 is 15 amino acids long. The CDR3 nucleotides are TGCGCCAGCAATCCAGAACGGGGAACGACCGGGGAGCTGTTTTTT. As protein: CASNPERGTTGELFF.

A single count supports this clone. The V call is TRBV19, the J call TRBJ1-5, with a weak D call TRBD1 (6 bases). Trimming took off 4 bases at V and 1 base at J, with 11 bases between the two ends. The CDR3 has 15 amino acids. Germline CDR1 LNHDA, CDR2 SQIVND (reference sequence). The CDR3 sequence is CASSRGGWSNQPQHF. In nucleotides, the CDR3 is TGTGCCAGTAGTAGGGGGGGCTGGAGCAATCAGCCCCAGCATTTT.

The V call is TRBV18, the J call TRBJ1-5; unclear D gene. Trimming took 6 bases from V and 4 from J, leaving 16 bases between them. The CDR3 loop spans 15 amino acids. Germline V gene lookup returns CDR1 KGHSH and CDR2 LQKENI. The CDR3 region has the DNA TGTGCCAGCTCTCAAGAGATAAGTGGGAATCAGCCCCAGCATTTT. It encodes CASSQEISGNQPQHF.

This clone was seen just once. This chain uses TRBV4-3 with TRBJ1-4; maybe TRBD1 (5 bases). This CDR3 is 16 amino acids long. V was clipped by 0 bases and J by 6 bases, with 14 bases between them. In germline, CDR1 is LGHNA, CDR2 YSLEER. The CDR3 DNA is TGCGCCAGCAGCCAAGAGTATGCAGGGATGGATGAAAAACTGTTTTTT. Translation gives CASSQEYAGMDEKLFF.

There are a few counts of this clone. Written as DNA, the CDR3 is TGTGCCAGCAGGGACAGGCGGGATCAGCCCCAGCATTTT. Protein product: CASRDRRDQPQHF. This chain connects TRBV2 to TRBJ1-5; 7 nucleotides line up with TRBD1. This CDR3 is 13 amino acids long. Germline V gene data show CDR1 as SNHLY and CDR2 as FYNNEI. The trim removed 6 bases at V and 5 bases at J, leaving 4 bases unmatched.